Described below is a single T cell receptor beta chain sequence and its context. These data originate in a study of blood T cell repertoires in COVID-19. Study-wide context: Italy, Spain and the United States were the sources of the convalescent and acute COVID-19 samples. Nucleic acid was either cDNA or gDNA, and it came from T cells, B-cell-depleted T cells, or PBMCs.

Methods used by the authors: Estimates of nucleated cell counts were drawn from the amplification of reference gene primers. Profiling relied on immunoSEQ multiplex PCR, and the TCRdb table lists in-frame clones only, not all of them. From that table come the V and J calls and clone size; the DNA was used to work out D and trimming. The sample lists more than 90,000 clones, roughly 87% occurring once. Trimming cost V 6 bases and J 8 bases; bases outside gene matches: 13. The CDR3 is 15 residues long. Germline V gene data show CDR1 as MNHEY and CDR2 as SVGEGT. The chain combines TRBV6-2 or TRBV6-3 with TRBJ2-1, with 7 bases identical to TRBD2. The clonotype originates from a man at least 80 years old with acute or convalescent COVID-19. Sequences were obtained from peripheral blood. CDR3 amino acids: CASSPSGLAPDEQFF. CDR3 DNA: TGTGCCAGCAGCCCTAGCGGTTTGGCACCCGATGAGCAGTTCTTC.